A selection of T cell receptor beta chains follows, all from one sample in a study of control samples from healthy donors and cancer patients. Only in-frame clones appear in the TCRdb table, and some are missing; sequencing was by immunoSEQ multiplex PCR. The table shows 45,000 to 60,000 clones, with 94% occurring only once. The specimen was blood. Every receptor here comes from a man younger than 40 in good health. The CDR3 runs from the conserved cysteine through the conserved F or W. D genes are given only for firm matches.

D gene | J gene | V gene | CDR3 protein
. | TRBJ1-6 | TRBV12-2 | CASRLGGRGMDSPLHF
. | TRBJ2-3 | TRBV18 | CASSSSGTDTQYF
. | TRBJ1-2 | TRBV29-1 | CSVAAPRGYGYTF
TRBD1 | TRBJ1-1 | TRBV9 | CASSVMGQGPTEAFF
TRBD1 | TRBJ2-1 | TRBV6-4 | CASSEGTGGYNEQFF
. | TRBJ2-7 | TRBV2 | CASRTGRGEYKKQYF
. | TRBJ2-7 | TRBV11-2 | CASSFISGQNYEQYF
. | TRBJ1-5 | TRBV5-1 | CASSLEGPAGNQPQHF
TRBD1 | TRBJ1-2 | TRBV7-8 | CASSLTPGQGGYTF
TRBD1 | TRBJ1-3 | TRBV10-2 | CASTDRGHGNTIYF
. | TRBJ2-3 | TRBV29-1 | CSVGGRVTDTQYF
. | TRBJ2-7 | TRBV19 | CASSMAGRSYEQYF
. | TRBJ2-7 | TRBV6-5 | CASSYRVSSYEQYF
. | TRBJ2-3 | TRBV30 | CAWSGGAINTDTQYF
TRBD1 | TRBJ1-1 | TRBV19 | CASSIMGQGIVNTEAFF
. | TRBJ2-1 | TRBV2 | CASSEREVGSYNEQFF
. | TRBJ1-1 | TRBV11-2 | CASSFGGGTEAFF
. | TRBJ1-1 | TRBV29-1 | CSFRYGFEAFF
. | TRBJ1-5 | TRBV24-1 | CATAQTSQGQQPQHF
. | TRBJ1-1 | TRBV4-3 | CASSQDLGSVATEAFF
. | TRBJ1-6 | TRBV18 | CASSPRGLDNSPLHF
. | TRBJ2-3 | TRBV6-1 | CASSEPPWGTDTQYF
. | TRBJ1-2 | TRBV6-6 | CASSYSIQGNYGYTF
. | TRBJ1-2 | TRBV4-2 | CASSQGREGYTF
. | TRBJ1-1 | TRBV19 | CASSIVYSNEAFF
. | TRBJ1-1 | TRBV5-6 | CASSLDTREAFF
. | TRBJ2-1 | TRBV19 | CATLEGNEQFF
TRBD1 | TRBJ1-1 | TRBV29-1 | CSVEDVVTGGMNTEAFF
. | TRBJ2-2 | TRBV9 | CASSVGTTGTGELFF
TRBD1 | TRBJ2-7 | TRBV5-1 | CASSPGQGSYEQYF
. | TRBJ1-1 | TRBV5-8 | CASSFNTEAFF
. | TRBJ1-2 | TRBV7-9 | CASSKGEDGYTF
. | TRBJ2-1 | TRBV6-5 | CASRPHSTSYNEQFF
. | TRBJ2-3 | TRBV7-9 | CASSWGGSPTDTQYF
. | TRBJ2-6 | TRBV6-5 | CASSPRGSGANVLTF
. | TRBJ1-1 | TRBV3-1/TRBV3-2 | CASSQNQGNTEAFF
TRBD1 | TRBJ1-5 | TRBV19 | CASSGRGYYPQHF
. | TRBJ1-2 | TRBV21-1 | CASSILHRTGGISDYGYTF
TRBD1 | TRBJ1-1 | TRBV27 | CASRPQGAVGAFF
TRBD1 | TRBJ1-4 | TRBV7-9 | CAIDRGGIYEKLFF
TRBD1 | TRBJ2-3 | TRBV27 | CATWDRPQDTQYF
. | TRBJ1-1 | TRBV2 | CANQRGRNTEAFF
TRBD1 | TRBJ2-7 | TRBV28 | CASKLGTGFDEQYF
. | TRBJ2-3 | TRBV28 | CASSPSLGRSTDTQYF
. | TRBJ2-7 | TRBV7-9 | CASRSMVSGTTYEQYF
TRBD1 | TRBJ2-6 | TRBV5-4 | CASSPGGTGANVLTF
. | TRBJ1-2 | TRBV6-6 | CASSYVPRNDYGYTF
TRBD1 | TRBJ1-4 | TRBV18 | CASSPRTGGEKGTNEKLFF
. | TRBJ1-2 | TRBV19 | CASSPDMYGYTF
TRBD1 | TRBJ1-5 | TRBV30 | CAWSGDRTLSQPQHF
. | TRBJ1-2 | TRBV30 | CAWSLIQGNYGYTF
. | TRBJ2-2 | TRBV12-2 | CASRLSPARLAGPNTGELFF